One T cell receptor (beta chain) is described in this entry. Antigen unknown. Using unique molecular identifiers, the investigators prepared the TCRbeta library. MiXCR was run by TCRdb on the PCR reads, yielding one entry per CDR3 protein. This sample carries some 200,000 distinct CDR3 sequences, 7% to 9% of them seen once, and the ten largest clones take about 40%. This specimen comes from a study of T-cell reconstitution after alpha-beta-depleted transplantation in children. CDR3 length: 13 amino acids. Trimming cost V 6 bases and J 3 bases; bases outside gene matches: 4. CDR1 is SQVTM and CDR2 is ANQGSEA in the germline V gene. Study-level points and caveats: A year had passed since transplant, and T-cell counts and diversity by then came mostly from newly produced T cells.

The chain combines TRBV29-1 with TRBJ1-4; 7 positions agree with TRBD1. The source of this sequence is a male patient between 2 and 10 years old who had a stem cell transplant for acute myeloid leukemia, so the T cells may come from the graft donor. The sample was PBMCs, mostly from graft donor cells, taken 360 days after TCRalphabeta/CD19-depleted stem cell transplant. The CDR3 DNA follows: TGCAGCGTCGTAGGGGGCCCTAATGAAAAACTGTTTTTT. This sequence encodes CSVVGGPNEKLFF.